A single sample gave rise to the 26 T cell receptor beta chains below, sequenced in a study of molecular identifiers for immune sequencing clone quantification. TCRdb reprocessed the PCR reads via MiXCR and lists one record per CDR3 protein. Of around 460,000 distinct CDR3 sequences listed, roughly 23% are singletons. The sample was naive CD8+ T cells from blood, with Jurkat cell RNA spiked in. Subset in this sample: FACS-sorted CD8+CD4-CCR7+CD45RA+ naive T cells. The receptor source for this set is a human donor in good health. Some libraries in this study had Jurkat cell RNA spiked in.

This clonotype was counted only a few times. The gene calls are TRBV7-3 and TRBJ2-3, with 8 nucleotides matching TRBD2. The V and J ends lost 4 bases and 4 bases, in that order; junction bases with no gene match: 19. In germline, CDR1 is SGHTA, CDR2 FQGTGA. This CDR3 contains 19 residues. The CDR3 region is CASSSPRITSGAAADTQYF. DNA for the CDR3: TGTGCCAGCAGCTCTCCCCGAATAACTAGCGGAGCCGCCGCAGATACGCAGTATTTT.

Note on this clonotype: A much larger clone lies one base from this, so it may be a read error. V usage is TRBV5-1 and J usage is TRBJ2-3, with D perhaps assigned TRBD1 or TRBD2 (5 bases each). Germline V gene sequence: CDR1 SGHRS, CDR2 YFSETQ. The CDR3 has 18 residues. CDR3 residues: CASSSSGYGTRSTGTQYF. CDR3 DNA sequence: TGCGCCAGCAGCTCGAGCGGCTACGGGACCAGAAGCACAGGTACGCAGTATTTT. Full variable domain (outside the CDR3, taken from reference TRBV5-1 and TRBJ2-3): KAGVTQTPRYLIKTRGQQVTLSCSPISGHRSVSWYQQTPGQGLQFLFEYFSETQRNKGNFPGRFSGRQFSNSRSEMNVSTLELGDSALYLCASSSSGYGTRSTGTQYFGPGTRLTVL.

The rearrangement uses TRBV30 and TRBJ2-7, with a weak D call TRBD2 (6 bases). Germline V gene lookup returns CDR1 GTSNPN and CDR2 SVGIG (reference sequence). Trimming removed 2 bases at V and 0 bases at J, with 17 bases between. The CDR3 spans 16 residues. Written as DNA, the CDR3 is TGTGCCTGGAGTCCCGATGGGGTAGCGGCCTCCTACGAGCAGTACTTC. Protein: CAWSPDGVAASYEQYF.

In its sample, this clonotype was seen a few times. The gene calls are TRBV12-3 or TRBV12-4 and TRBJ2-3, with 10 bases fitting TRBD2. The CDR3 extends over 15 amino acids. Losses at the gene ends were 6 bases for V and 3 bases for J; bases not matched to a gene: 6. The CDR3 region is CASSHRAGGTDTQYF. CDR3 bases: TGTGCCAGCAGCCACCGAGCGGGGGGGACAGATACGCAGTATTTT.

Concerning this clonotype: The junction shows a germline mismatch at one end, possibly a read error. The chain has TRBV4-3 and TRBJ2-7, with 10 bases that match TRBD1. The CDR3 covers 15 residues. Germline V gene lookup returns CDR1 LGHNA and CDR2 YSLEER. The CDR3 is CANSQRQGAFHEQYF. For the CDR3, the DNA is TGCGCCAACAGCCAGCGACAGGGGGCATTCCACGAGCAGTACTTC.

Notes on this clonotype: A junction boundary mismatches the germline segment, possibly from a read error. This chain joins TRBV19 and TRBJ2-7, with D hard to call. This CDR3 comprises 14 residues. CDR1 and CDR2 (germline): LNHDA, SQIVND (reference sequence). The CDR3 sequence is CASKSWAGDYGQYF. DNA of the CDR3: TGTGCCAGTAAGTCTTGGGCAGGAGATTACGGGCAGTACTTC.

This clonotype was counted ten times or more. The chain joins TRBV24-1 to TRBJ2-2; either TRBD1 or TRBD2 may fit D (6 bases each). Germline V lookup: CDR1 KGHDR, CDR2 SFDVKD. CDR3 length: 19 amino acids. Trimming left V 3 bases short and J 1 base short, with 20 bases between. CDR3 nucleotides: TGTGCCACCAGTGATGCGGGACATCCCTTTAACTTGAACACCGGGGAGCTGTTTTTT. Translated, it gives CATSDAGHPFNLNTGELFF.

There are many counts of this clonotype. CDR3 sequence (DNA): TGCGCCAGCAGCCAAGAGGGACTAGCGGGAGGTTACGAGCAGTACTTC. Protein: CASSQEGLAGGYEQYF. The chain employs TRBV4-3 and TRBJ2-7, with TRBD2 matching over 15 bases. This CDR3 has 16 amino acids. The germline gives CDR1 LGHNA, CDR2 YSLEER. The V gene end was trimmed by 0 bases and the J gene end by 4 bases; junction bases not matched to a gene: 1.

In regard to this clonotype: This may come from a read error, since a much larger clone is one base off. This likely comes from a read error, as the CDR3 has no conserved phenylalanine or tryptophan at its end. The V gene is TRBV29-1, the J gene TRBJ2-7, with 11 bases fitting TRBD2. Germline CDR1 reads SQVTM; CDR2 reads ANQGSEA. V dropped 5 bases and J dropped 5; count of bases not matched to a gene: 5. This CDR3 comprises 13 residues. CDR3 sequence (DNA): TGCAGCGTTACGACTAGCGGGGAGGACGAGCAGTACTCC. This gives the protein CSVTTSGEDEQYS.

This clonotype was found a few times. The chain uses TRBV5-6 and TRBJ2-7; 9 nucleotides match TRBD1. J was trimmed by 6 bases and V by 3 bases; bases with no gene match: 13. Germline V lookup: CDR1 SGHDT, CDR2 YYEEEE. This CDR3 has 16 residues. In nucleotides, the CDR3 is TGTGCCAGCAGCTCAACGACCGGGACAGGGATTTTCGAGCAGTACTTC. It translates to CASSSTTGTGIFEQYF.

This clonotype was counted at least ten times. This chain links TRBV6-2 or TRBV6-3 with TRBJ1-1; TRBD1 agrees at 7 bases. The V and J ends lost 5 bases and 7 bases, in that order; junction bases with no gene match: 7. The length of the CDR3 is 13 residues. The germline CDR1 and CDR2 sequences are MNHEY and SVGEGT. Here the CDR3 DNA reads TGTGCCAGCAGTGCAGGGGGGAGAATTGAAGCTTTCTTT. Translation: CASSAGGRIEAFF.

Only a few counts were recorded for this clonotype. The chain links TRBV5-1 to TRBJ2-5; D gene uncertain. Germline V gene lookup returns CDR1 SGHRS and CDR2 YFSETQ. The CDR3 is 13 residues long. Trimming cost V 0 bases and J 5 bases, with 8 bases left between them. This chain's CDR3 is CASSLVLWETQYF. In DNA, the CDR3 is TGCGCCAGCAGCTTGGTACTGTGGGAGACCCAGTACTTC.

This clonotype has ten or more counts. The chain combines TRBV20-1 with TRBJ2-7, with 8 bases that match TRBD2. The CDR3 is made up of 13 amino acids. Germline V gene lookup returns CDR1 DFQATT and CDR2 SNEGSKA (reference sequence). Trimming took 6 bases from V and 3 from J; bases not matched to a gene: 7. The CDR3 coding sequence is TGCAGTGCCGGCGGGGGGAGCGGCTACGAGCAGTACTTC. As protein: CSAGGGSGYEQYF.

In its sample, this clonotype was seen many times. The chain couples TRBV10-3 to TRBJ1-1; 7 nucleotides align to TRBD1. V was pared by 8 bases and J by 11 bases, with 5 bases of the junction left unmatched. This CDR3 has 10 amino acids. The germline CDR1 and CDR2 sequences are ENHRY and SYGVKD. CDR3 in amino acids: CAIGQGGAFF. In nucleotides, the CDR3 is TGTGCCATCGGTCAGGGGGGGGCTTTCTTT.

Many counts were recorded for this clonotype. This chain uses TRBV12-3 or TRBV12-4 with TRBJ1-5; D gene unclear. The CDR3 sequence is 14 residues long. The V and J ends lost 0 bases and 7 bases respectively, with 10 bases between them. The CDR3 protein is CASSLAGWAQPQHF. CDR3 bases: TGTGCCAGCAGTTTAGCCGGTTGGGCCCAGCCCCAGCATTTT.

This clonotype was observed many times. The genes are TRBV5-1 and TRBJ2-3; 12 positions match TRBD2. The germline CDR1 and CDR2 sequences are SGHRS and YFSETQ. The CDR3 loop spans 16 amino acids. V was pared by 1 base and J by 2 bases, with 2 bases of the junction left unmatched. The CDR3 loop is CASSLPSGGVTDTQYF. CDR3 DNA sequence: TGCGCCAGCAGCTTGCCTAGCGGGGGGGTCACAGATACGCAGTATTTT.

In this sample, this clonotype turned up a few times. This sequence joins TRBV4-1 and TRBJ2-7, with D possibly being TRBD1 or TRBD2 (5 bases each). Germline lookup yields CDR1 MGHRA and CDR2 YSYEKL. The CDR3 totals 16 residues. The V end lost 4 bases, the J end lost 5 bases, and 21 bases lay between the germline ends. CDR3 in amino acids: CASSPQSGPGVDEQYF. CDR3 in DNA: TGCGCCAGCAGCCCCCAGTCGGGGCCCGGGGTGGACGAGCAGTACTTC.

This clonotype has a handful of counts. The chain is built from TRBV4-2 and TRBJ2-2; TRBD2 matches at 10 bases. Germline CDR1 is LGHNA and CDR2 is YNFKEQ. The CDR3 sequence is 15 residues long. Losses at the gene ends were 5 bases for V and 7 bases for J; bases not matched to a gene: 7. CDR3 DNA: TGTGCCAGCAGCTCCGGGACTAGCGTTGGCGGGGAGCTGTTTTTT. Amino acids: CASSSGTSVGGELFF.

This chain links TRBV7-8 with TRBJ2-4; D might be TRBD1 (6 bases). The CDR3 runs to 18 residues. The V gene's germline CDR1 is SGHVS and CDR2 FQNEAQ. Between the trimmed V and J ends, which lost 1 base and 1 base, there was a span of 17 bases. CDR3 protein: CASSLDAGRGWAKNIQYF. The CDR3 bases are TGTGCCAGCAGCTTAGATGCGGGTAGGGGGTGGGCCAAAAACATTCAGTACTTC.

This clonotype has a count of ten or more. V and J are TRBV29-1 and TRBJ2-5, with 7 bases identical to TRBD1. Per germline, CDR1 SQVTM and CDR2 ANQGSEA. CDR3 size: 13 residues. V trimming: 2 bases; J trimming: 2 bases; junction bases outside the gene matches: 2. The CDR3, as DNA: TGCAGCGTTGAATCGGACAGGCAAGAGACCCAGTACTTC. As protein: CSVESDRQETQYF. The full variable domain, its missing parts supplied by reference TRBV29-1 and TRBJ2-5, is SAVISQKPSRDICQRGTSLTIQCQVDSQVTMMFWYRQQPGQSLTLIATANQGSEATYESGFVIDKFPISRPNLTFSTLTVSNMSPEDSSIYLCSVESDRQETQYFGPGTRLLVL.

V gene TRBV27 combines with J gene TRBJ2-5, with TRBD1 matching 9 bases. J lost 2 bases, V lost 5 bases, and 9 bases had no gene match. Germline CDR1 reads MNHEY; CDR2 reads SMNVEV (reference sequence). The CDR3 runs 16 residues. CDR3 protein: CASSLSRQGVQETQYF. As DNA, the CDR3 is TGTGCCAGCAGTCTTAGCAGACAGGGGGTGCAAGAGACCCAGTACTTC.

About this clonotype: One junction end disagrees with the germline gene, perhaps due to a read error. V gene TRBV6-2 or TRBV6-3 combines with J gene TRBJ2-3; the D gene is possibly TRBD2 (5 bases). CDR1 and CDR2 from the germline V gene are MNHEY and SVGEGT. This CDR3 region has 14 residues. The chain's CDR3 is CACSYAGPTDTQYF. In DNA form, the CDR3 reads TGTGCCTGCAGTTACGCGGGTCCCACAGATACGCAGTATTTT.

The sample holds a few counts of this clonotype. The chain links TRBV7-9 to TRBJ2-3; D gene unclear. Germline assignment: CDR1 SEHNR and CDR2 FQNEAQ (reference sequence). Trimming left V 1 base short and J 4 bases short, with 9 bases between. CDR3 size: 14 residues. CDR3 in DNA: TGTGCCAGCAGCTTAGTTCTAGAGGCAGATACGCAGTATTTT. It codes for CASSLVLEADTQYF.

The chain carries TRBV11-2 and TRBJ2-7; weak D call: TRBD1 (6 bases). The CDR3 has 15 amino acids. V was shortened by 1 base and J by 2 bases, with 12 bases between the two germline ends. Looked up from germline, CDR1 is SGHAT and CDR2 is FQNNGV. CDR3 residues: CASSLVSDRAYEQYF. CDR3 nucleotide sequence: TGTGCCAGCAGCTTAGTATCGGACAGAGCCTACGAGCAGTACTTC.

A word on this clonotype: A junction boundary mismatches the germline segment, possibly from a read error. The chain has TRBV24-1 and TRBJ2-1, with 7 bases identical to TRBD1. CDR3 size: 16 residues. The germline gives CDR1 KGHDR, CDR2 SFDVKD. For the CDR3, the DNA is TGTGCCACCTGTGACACCGGGACAGCGGCCTACAATGAGCAGTTCTTC. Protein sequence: CATCDTGTAAYNEQFF.

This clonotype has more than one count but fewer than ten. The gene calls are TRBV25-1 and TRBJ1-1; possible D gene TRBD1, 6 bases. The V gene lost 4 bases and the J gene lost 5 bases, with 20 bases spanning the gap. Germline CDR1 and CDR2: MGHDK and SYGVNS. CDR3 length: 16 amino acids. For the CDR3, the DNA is TGTGCCAGCAGTGTCCTTTCTCACCAGGGGTGGACTGAAGCTTTCTTT. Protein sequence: CASSVLSHQGWTEAFF.